This TCR beta chain is drawn from a study of blood T cell repertoires in COVID-19. Study-level background: Acute and convalescent COVID-19 specimens originated in the United States, Italy and Spain. PBMCs, B-cell-depleted T cells, or T cells were the source of the cDNA or gDNA that made up the material.

Unmatched junction bases numbered 17, after V lost 5 bases and J lost 4 bases. The germline CDR1 and CDR2 sequences are MNHEY and SMNVEV (reference sequence). The CDR3 loop spans 17 amino acids. Everyone who took part was roughly 18 to 95 years old, and they came from over 20 US areas. For recovered donors of Cohort 3, there were two negative PCRs, clearance, or symptom resolution. Here immunoSEQ multiplex PCR was the method, and the copy in TCRdb shows in-frame clones only, minus some. The table has about 460,000 clones, less than 90% seen once. The clonotype was recovered from a woman aged 60-75 years who had recovered from COVID-19. Input material: PBMCs or T cells enriched from blood (not recorded which). The genes are TRBV27 and TRBJ2-7, with 7 positions matching TRBD1. CDR3 in amino acids: CASSKLTGALFFYEQYV. For the CDR3, the DNA is TGTGCCAGCAGTAAGTTAACAGGGGCCCTTTTCTTTTACGAGCAGTACGTC.